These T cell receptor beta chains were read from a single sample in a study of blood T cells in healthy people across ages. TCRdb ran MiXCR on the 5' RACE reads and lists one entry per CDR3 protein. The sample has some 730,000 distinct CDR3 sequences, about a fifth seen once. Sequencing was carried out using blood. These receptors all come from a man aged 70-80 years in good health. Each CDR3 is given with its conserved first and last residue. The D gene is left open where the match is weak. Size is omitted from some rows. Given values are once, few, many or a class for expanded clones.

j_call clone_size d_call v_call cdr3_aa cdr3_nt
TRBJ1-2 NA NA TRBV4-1 CASSQDRAGDGYTF TGCGCCAGCAGCCAAGATAGGGCAGGGGATGGCTACACCTTC
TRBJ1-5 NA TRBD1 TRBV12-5 CASGLVWDRSNQPQHF TGTGCTAGTGGTTTGGTATGGGACAGAAGCAATCAGCCCCAGCATTTT
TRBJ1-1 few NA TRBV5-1 CASSVAGDNTEAFF TGCGCCAGCAGCGTCGCTGGGGATAACACTGAAGCTTTCTTT
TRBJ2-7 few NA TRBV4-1 CASSQGTSAYEQYF TGCGCCAGCAGCCAAGGGACCAGCGCCTACGAGCAGTACTTC
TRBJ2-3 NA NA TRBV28 CASRGTGLKKTDTQYF TGTGCCAGCAGGGGAACGGGACTCAAAAAAACAGATACGCAGTATTTT
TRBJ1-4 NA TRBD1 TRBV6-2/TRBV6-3 CASRTGTGNEELFF TGTGCCAGCAGAACCGGGACAGGGAATGAAGAACTGTTTTTT
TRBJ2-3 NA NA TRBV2 CASKPHTDTQYF TGTGCCAGCAAACCCCACACAGATACGCAGTATTTT
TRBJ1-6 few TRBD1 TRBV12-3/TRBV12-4 CASTQNRGGRNSPLHF TGTGCCAGCACCCAAAACAGGGGAGGACGCAATTCACCCCTCCACTTT
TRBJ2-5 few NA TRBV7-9 CASSLAQGTAAKETQYF TGTGCCAGCAGCTTAGCCCAGGGGACCGCAGCGAAAGAGACCCAGTACTTC
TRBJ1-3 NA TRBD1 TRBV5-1 CASSTGQNSGNTIYF TGCGCCAGCAGCACGGGACAGAACTCTGGAAACACCATATATTTT
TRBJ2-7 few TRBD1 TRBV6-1 CASSEPGTGSYEQYF TGTGCCAGCAGTGAACCCGGGACAGGTTCCTACGAGCAGTACTTC
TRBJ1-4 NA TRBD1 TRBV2 CASSTGTGDEKLFF TGTGCCAGCAGCACCGGGACAGGGGATGAAAAACTGTTTTTT
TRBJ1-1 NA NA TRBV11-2 CASSPIAGRNTEAFF TGTGCCAGCAGCCCCATAGCTGGGCGAAACACTGAAGCTTTCTTT
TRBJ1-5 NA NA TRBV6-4 CASSVPGGDQPQHF TGTGCCAGCAGTGTACCAGGAGGGGATCAGCCCCAGCATTTT
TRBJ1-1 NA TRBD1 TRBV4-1 CASSQGVRTGDTEAFF TGCGCCAGCAGCCAAGGAGTTAGGACAGGGGATACTGAAGCTTTCTTT
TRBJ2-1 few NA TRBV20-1 CSATLLGGGEQFF TGCAGTGCCACCCTCTTGGGGGGTGGTGAGCAGTTCTTC
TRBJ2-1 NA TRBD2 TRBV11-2 CASSLDPSGTNDEQFF TGTGCCAGCAGCTTAGACCCTAGCGGGACTAACGATGAGCAGTTCTTC
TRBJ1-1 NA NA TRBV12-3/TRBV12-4 CASSSDTRGVPLNTEAFF TGTGCCAGCAGTTCCGACACGAGAGGGGTTCCCCTGAACACTGAAGCTTTCTTT
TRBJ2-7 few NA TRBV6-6 CASSFRENYEQYF TGTGCCAGCAGTTTCAGGGAAAACTACGAGCAGTACTTC
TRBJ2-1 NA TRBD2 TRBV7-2 CASSPVVAGDPHNEQFF TGTGCCAGCAGCCCGGTGGTAGCGGGAGATCCCCACAATGAGCAGTTCTTC
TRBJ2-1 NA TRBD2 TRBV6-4 CASSVLAGPYNEQFF TGTGCCAGCAGTGTACTAGCGGGGCCTTACAATGAGCAGTTCTTC
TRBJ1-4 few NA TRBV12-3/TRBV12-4 CASSLDRGATSEKLFF TGTGCCAGCAGTTTGGATAGGGGTGCAACTAGTGAAAAACTGTTTTTT
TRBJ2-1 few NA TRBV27 CASSFQVPRWGNEQFF TGTGCCAGCAGTTTCCAAGTTCCTAGATGGGGAAATGAGCAGTTCTTC
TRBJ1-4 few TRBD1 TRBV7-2 CASSSGQFNEKLFF TGTGCCAGCAGCTCGGGACAGTTTAATGAAAAACTGTTTTTT
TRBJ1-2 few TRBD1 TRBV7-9 CASSVGGTGLLDDYTF TGTGCCAGCAGCGTAGGGGGGACAGGTCTCCTCGATGACTACACCTTC
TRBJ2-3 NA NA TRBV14 CASSLYGDTQYF TGTGCCAGCAGCCTCTACGGAGATACGCAGTATTTT
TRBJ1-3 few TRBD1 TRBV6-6 CASSYSGQTNTIYF TGTGCCAGCAGTTACTCGGGACAGACCAACACCATATATTTT
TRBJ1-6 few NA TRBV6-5 CASSYQHGFDGSPLHF TGTGCCAGCAGTTACCAACACGGATTTGATGGTTCACCCCTCCACTTT
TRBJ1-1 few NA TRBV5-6 CASSRPDDTEAFF TGTGCCAGCAGCCGCCCCGACGACACTGAAGCTTTCTTT
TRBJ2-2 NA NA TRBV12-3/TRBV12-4 CASRTGATGELFF TGTGCCAGCAGAACGGGAGCCACCGGGGAGCTGTTTTTT
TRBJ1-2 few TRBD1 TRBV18 CASSPWQGDNYGYTF TGTGCCAGCTCACCATGGCAGGGGGACAACTATGGCTACACCTTC
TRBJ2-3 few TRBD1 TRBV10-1 CAGRGQGPGHTQYF TGCGCCGGCAGGGGACAGGGGCCAGGGCATACGCAGTATTTT
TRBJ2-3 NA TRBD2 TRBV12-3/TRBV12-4 CASSWASGGTDTQYF TGTGCCAGCAGTTGGGCTAGCGGTGGCACAGATACGCAGTATTTT
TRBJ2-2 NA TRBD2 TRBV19 CASSGTRSGTGELFF TGTGCCAGTAGTGGGACTAGGTCTGGGACCGGGGAGCTGTTTTTT
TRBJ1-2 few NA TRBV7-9 CASSLPTNYGYTF TGTGCCAGCAGCTTACCGACTAACTATGGCTACACCTTC
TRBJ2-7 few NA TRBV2 CASSGEAANEQYF TGTGCCAGCAGTGGAGAGGCGGCGAACGAGCAGTACTTC
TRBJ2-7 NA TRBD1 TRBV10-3 CAISRGLSYEQYF TGTGCCATCAGCAGGGGGTTATCCTACGAGCAGTACTTC
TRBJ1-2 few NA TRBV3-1 CASSQRTSNYGYTF TGTGCCAGCAGCCAGAGAACCTCTAACTATGGCTACACCTTC
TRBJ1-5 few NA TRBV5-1 CASSLMIDQPQHF TGCGCCAGCAGCTTGATGATCGACCAGCCCCAGCATTTT
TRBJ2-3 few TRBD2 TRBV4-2 CASSKRGGSSDTQYF TGTGCCAGCAGTAAGCGGGGGGGCTCCTCAGATACGCAGTATTTT
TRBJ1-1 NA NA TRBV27 CASSRQVQTEAFF TGTGCCAGCAGTAGACAGGTTCAGACTGAAGCTTTCTTT
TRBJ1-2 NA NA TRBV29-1 CSGGTRDRYSNYGYTF TGCAGCGGCGGAACGAGGGACCGATACTCTAACTATGGCTACACCTTC
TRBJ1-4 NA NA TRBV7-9 CASSFKQGGEKLFF TGTGCCAGCAGCTTTAAACAGGGTGGAGAAAAACTGTTTTTT
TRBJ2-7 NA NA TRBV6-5 CASSLKPTSSYEQYF TGTGCCAGCAGTTTAAAGCCTACTAGCTCCTACGAGCAGTACTTC
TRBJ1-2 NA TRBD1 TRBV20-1 CSARRTGGYGYTF TGCAGTGCTCGGAGAACAGGGGGCTATGGCTACACCTTC
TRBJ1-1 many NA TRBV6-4 CASSDPGAPNTEAFF TGTGCCAGCAGTGATCCGGGGGCCCCGAACACTGAAGCTTTCTTT
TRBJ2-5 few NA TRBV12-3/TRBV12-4 CASSPGLRQETQYF TGTGCCAGCAGTCCCGGACTACGACAAGAGACCCAGTACTTC
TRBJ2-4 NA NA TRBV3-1 CASSPPAGAKNIQYF TGTGCCAGCAGCCCTCCAGCGGGTGCCAAAAACATTCAGTACTTC